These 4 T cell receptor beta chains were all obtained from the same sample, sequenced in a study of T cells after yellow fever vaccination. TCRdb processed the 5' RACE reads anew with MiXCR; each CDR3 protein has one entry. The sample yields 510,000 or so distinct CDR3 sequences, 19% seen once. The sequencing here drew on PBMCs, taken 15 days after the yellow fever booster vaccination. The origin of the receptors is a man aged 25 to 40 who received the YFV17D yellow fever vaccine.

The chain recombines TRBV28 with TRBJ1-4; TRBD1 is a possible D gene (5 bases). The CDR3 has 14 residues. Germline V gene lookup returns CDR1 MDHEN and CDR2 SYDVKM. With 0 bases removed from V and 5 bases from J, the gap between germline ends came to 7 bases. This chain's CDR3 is CASSLWGQNEKLFF. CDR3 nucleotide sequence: TGTGCCAGCAGTTTATGGGGGCAGAATGAAAAACTGTTTTTT.

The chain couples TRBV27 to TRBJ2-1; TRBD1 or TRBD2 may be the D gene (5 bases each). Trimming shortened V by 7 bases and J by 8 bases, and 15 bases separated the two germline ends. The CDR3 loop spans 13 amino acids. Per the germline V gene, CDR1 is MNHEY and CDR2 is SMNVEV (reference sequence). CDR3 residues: CASKGTLGYEQFF. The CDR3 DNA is TGTGCCAGCAAAGGGACCCTGGGCTATGAGCAGTTCTTC.

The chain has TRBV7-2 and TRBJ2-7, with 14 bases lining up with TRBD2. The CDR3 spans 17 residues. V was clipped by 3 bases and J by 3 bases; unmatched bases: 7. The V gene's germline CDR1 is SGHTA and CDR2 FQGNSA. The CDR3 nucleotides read TGTGCCAGCAGCTTTTTCAGGACTAGCGGGAGGATCTACGAGCAGTACTTC. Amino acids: CASSFFRTSGRIYEQYF.

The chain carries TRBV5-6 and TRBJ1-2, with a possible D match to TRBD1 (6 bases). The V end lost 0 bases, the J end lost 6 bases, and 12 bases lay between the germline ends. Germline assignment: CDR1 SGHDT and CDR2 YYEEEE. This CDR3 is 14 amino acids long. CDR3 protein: CASSLDTRGHGYTF. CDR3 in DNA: TGTGCCAGCAGCTTGGACACCAGGGGTCATGGCTACACCTTC.